The clone carrying this TCR beta chain was recorded at least ten times. The source of the sample is a study of CD8+CD57+ T cells in acquired aplastic anemia. Study background: Sorted CD4+ and CD8+ cells gave a mean 3.2 ug DNA, range roughly 0.19 to 27.4 ug.

CDR3 size: 13 residues. The germline gives CDR1 DFQATT, CDR2 SNEGSKA (reference sequence). The V end was cut by 0 bases, the J end by 4 bases, with 8 bases between. For CDR3 and TCR beta VDJ profiling, genomic DNA was the template used. TCRdb analysed the reads with MiXCR anew, one entry per CDR3 protein. The table shows hundreds of thousands of distinct CDR3 sequences, with more than 25% occurring only once. Patients sequenced had flow cytometry evidence of CD8+CD57+ cell expansion. Source material: sorted CD4+, CD8+, or CD8+CD57+ T cells (not recorded which) from PBMCs. The chain employs TRBV20-1 and TRBJ2-3; D unclear. The source is a human donor with aplastic anemia. The CDR3 is CSARDPYADTQYF. DNA for the CDR3: TGCAGTGCTAGAGATCCATACGCAGATACGCAGTATTTT.